This T cell receptor (beta chain) was found in a study of tumor and adjacent non-tumor tissue in lung cancer. Study-level information: The cohort had about 12 adenocarcinoma, a couple of squamous cell and 1 small cell patients.

Three rounds of nested PCR, following a modified ARM-PCR protocol, produced the TCRbeta library. TCRdb reprocessed the multiplex PCR reads with MiXCR, giving one entry per CDR3 protein. The data contain about 67,000 distinct CDR3 sequences, around 80% of them singletons. With regard to this clonotype: Its antigen is undetermined. One junction end disagrees with the germline gene, perhaps due to a read error.

Study-wide points: Significantly higher TCR diversity was found in tumor than normal lung. Normal lung showed higher cumulative top 100 clone frequency than tumor.

Germline assignment: CDR1 MNHEY and CDR2 SVGAGI. The CDR3 loop spans 13 amino acids. This sample's RNA came from whole unsorted tissue. Distant lung tissue was collected more than 3 cm away from the tumor edge. Between August and November 2014, newly diagnosed, chemotherapy-naive lung cancer patients underwent thoracic surgery in China. This chain links TRBV6-5 with TRBJ2-1; TRBD2 matches at 7 bases. The source is a man in his sixties with non-small cell lung cancer. The source material was distant non-tumor lung tissue. The CDR3 loop reads CSSSWAGVNELFF. The CDR3 bases are TGTTCCAGCAGTTGGGCGGGAGTCAATGAGCTTTTCTTC.